A selection of T cell receptor beta chains follows, all from one sample in a study of PD-1 blockade in classical Hodgkin lymphoma. Produced via immunoSEQ multiplex PCR; TCRdb's table is partial and in-frame only. Among about 100,000 clones listed, about 89% were seen once. This specimen was peripheral blood mononuclear cells (PBMCs), taken before the second cycle of nivolumab. These receptors originate from a human donor with classical Hodgkin lymphoma. The CDR3 runs from the conserved cysteine through the conserved F or W.

j_call v_call cdr3_aa
TRBJ2-7 TRBV11-3 CASSPTGGREQYF
TRBJ1-2 TRBV5-1 CASSFVGGEGNYGYTF
TRBJ2-7 TRBV6-6 CASSYSGALGYEQYF
TRBJ2-3 TRBV7-9 CASSFRDFSDTQYF
TRBJ2-2 TRBV29-1 CSVSSWTGDTGELFF
TRBJ2-1 TRBV7-9 CASSLLSRGDDEQFF
TRBJ2-3 TRBV7-2 CASSRNARAVADTQYF
TRBJ1-1 TRBV21-1 CASRSRGGLPREAFF
TRBJ1-1 TRBV4-2 CASTQGQGPMNTEAFF
TRBJ1-1 TRBV27 CASSLIFSEAFF
TRBJ1-3 TRBV5-1 CASSGRYNTIYF
TRBJ1-2 TRBV19 CASSIWDVWDRSTGYGYTF
TRBJ2-2 TRBV6-5 CASSQTGETGELFF
TRBJ1-1 TRBV6-1 CASSLRELRGNAFF
TRBJ1-3 TRBV28 CASSFGMGSGNTIYF
TRBJ1-5 TRBV6-1 CASSPGQAVQPQHF
TRBJ1-4 TRBV19 CASGMRDRAEKLFF
TRBJ2-7 TRBV5-1 CASSSDQGAYEQYF
TRBJ1-2 TRBV7-8 CASSLGGPGANYGYTF
TRBJ1-4 TRBV6-1 CASRTATNEKLFF
TRBJ1-1 TRBV10-3 CAISDRNTEAFF
TRBJ2-5 TRBV7-7 CASSLVGLAGEWETQYF
TRBJ2-5 TRBV14 CASSQAPSGVGETQYF
TRBJ1-3 TRBV7-8 CASSLEQTSGNTIYF
TRBJ1-5 TRBV4-3 CASSQAGGPQPQHF
TRBJ1-4 TRBV9 CASSVDLNEKLFF
TRBJ2-5 TRBV5-1 CASNLPGLAGGQETQYF
TRBJ1-2 TRBV20-1 CSAGTGGGYTF
TRBJ1-1 TRBV7-6 CASSLYLGGMNTEAFF
TRBJ2-7 TRBV4-2 CASSQEGPLSGAYEQYF
TRBJ1-1 TRBV5-4 CASSLGSDLLEAFF
TRBJ1-4 TRBV6-6 CASSYRVRDEKLFF
TRBJ1-2 TRBV2 CASRESGYTF
TRBJ2-1 TRBV4-3 CASSQGTGADYNEQFF
TRBJ2-3 TRBV7-8 CASSLKRGPDTQYF
. TRBV18 CASSPGQIYEQYF
TRBJ1-4 TRBV6-6 CASREGGDEKLFF
TRBJ2-7 TRBV14 CASSQDRARGEQYF
TRBJ1-5 TRBV28 CASSLRGSNQPQHF
TRBJ2-2 TRBV6-5 CASSYGRGTGELFF
TRBJ2-5 TRBV2 CASSGPDQETQYF
TRBJ1-1 TRBV7-9 CASSLGGQRHTEAFF
TRBJ2-3 TRBV28 CASSLRGSSTDTQYF
TRBJ1-1 TRBV4-3 CASSQGSRDYEAFF
TRBJ2-7 TRBV11-2 CASSRLYSLNEQYF
TRBJ2-5 TRBV9 CASSITSGGATETQYF
TRBJ1-1 TRBV7-2 CASSSGGWTEAFF
TRBJ2-3 TRBV6-6 CASGDDSHFTDTQYF
TRBJ1-1 TRBV30 CAWSVGENTEAFF
TRBJ1-1 TRBV5-1 CASSWRGNSNTEAFF
TRBJ1-5 TRBV11-2 CASSQQGGRSEQPQHF
TRBJ1-1 TRBV18 CASSLPGGGLNTEAFF
TRBJ1-1 TRBV5-1 CASSRDSYMNTEAFF
TRBJ2-7 TRBV6-5 CASTLGPGSEQYF